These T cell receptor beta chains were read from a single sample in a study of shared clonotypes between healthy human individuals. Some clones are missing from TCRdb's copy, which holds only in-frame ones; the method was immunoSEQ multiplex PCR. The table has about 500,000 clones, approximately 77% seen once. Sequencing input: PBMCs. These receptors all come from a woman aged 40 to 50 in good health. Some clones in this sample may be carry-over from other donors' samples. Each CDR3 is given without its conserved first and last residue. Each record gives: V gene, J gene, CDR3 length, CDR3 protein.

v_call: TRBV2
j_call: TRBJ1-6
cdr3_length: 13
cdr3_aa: ASSSGGDRNSPLH

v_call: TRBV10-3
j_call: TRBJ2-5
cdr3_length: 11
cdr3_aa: AIRDRGQETQY

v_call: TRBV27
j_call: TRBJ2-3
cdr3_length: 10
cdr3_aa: ASSLWTDTQY

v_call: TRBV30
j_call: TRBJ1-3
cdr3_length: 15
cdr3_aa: AWSVPRQQFSGNTIY

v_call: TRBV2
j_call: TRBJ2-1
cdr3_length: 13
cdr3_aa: ASSPSGRAGNEQF

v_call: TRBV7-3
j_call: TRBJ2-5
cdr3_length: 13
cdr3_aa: ASSEWLAGPETQY

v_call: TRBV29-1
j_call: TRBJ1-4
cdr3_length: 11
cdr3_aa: SAPRDSNEKLF

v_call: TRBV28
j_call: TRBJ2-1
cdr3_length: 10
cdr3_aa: ASSPSELEQF

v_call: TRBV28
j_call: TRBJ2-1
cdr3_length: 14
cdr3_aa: ASRGGRSPVNNEQF

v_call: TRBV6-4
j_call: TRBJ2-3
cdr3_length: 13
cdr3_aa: ASRRTSGGPDTQY

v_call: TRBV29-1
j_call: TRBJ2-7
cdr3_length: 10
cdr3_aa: SALAGAYEQY

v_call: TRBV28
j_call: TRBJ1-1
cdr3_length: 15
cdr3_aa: ASSLLGTGRMNTEAF

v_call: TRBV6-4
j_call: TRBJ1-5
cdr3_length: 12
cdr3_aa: ASSSSGGEQPQH

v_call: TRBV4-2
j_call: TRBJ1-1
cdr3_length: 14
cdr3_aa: ASSTSTRAGDTEAF

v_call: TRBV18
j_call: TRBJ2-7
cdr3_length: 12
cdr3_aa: ASSPTRDSYEQY

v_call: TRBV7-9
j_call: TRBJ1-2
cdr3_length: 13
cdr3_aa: ASSLGAGTGYGYT

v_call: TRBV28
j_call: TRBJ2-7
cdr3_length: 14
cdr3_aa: ASSLPPGTSSYEQY

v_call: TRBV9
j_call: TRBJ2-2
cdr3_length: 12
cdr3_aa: ASTQDLATGELF

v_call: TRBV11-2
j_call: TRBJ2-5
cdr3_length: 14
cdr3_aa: ASSSPDRGGGETQY

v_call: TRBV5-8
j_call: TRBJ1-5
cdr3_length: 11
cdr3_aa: ASRGGSNQPQH

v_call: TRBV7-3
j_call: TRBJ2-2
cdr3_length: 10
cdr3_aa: ASSLSAGELF

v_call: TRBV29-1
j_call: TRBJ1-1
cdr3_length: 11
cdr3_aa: SVGAGGDTEAF

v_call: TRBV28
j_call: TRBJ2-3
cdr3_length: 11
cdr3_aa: ASSSRTTDTQY

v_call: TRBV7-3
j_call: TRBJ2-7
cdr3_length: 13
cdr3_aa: ASSLRGGQDYEQY

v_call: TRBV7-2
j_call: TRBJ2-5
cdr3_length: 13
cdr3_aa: ASSPLVLAGGSQY

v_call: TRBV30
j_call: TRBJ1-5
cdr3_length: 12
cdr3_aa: AWSGTMANQPQH

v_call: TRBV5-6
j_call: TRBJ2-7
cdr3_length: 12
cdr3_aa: ASRRTGKTYEQY

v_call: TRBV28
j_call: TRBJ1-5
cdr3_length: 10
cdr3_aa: ASSPPHQPQH

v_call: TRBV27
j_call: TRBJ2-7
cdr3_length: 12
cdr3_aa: ASSTGGPTYEQY

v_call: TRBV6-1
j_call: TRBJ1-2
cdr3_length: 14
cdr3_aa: ASSDRDRGLVWGYT

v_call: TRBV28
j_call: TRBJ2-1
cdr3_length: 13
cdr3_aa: ASTLRQFSRHEQF

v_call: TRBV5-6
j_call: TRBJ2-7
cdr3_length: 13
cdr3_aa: ASSLLSAPAFEQY

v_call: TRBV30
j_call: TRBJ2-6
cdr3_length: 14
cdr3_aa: AWLGVRPSGANVLT

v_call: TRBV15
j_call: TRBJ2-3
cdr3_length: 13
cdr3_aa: ATSRGFVGLDTQY

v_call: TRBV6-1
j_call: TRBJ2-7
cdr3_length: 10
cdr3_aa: ASSDGTYEQY

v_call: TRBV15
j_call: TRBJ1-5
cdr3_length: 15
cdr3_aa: ATSRDRVDYGNQPQH

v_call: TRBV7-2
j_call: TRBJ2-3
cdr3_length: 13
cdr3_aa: ASSLEGFYGTEQY

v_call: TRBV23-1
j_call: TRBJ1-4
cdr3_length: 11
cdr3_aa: ASSQPSYEKLF

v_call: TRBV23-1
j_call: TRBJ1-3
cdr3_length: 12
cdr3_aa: APFSPTSGNTIY

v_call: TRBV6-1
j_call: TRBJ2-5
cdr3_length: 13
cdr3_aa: ASSEVSSGQETQY

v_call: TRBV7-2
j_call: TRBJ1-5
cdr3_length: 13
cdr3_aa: ASSLRTGPSQPQH

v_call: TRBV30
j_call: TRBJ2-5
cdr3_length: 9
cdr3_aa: AWALNEEQY

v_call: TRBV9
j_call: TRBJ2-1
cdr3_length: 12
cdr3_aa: ASSVGGLGNEQF

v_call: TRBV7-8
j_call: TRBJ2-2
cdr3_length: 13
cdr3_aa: ASSLIGTNTGELF

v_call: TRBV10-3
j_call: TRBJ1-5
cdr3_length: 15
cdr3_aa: AISESVGRGNNQPQH

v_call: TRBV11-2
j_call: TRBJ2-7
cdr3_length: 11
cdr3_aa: ASRRLDGYEQY

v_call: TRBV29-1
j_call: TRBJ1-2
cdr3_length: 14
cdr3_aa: SVARIVGRENYGYT

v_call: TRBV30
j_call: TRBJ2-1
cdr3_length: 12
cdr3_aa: AWSREASYNEQF

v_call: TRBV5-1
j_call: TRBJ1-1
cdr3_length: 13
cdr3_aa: ASSLEGTGGTEAF

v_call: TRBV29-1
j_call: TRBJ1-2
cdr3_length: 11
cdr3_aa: SVARTGGYGYT

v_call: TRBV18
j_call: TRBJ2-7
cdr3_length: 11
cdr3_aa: ASSPIAGDEQY

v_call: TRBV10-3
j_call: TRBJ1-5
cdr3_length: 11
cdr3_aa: AISRGGNQPQH

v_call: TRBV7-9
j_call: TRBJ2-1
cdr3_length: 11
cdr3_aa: ASSLDQYNEQF

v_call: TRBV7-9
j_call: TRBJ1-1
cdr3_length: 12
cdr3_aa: ASSQMGGPTEAF

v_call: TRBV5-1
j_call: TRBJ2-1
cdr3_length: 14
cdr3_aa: ASSLETSVGYNEQF

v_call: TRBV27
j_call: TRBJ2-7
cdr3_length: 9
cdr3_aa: ASRRGYEQY

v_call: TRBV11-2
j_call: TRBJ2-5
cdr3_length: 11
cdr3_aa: ASSLGSVETQY

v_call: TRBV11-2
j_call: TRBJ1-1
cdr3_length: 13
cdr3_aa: ASSLGLWKNTEAF

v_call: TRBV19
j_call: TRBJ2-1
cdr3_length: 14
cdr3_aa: ASSILGDRVYNEQF

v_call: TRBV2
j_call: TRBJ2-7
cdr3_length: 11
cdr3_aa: ASRVAGVYEQY